This TCR beta chain was identified during a study of human T cells and chemical hapten exposure. Overall study results and limits: There was no change with DPC sensitization in TCRs above 1 in 1000 frequency.

The V gene's germline CDR1 is LGHDT and CDR2 YNNKEL (reference sequence). V dropped 4 bases and J dropped 5; count of bases not matched to a gene: 11. The CDR3 contains 16 residues. Ten or more counts support this clonotype. What it recognizes is unknown. Stated time point: patch test 1, 2 weeks after DPC sensitization. Treatment indicated: therapeutic diphenylcyclopropenone sensitization with weekly scalp DPC. Only after blood had been drawn was each patch test applied. Separate cDNA molecules received unique molecular identifiers, which the library attached to them. Using its own MiXCR run on the RACE reads, TCRdb lists one record per CDR3 protein. The sample includes around 110,000 distinct CDR3 sequences, over 10% of them seen just once.

J is TRBJ1-1 and V is TRBV3-1; 9 bases are a match to TRBD1. The TCR originated in a woman aged 45-65 years with alopecia areata. Some clones in this sample may be carry-over from other donors' samples. This sample comprised whole blood, obtained in connection with sensitization to the hapten diphenylcyclopropenone (DPC). The CDR3 spells CASSRRQGGKGTEAFF. The CDR3 DNA sequence: TGTGCCAGCAGCCGCCGACAGGGGGGAAAGGGTACTGAAGCTTTCTTT.